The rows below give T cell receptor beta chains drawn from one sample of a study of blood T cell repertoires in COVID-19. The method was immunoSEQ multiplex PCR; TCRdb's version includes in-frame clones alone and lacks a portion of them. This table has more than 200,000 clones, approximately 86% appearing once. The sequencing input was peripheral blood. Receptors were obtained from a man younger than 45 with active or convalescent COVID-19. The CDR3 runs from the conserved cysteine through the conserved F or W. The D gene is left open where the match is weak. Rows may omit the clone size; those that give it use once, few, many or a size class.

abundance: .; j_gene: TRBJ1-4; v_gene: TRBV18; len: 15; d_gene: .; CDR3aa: CASSPRVRANEKLFF; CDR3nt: TGTGCCAGCTCACCACGGGTTCGGGCTAATGAAAAACTGTTTTTT
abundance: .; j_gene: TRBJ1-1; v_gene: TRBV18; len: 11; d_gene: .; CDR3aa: CASSPGGEAFF; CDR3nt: TGTGCCAGCTCCCCGGGGGGTGAAGCTTTCTTT
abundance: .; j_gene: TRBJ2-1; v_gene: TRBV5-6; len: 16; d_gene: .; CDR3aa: CASSSGGAYSRNEQFF; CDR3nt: TGTGCCAGCAGCTCAGGCGGGGCGTACTCGCGGAATGAGCAGTTCTTC
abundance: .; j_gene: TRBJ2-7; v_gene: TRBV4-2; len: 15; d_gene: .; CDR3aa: CASSQETTAPYEQYF; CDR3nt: TGTGCCAGCAGCCAAGAAACGACAGCCCCCTACGAGCAGTACTTC
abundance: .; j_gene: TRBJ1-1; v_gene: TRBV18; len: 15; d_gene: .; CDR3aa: CASSPWEDMNTEAFF; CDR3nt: TGTGCCAGCTCACCATGGGAGGACATGAACACTGAAGCTTTCTTT
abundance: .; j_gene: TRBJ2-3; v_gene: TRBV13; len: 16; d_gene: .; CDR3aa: CASSLWETGLTDTQYF; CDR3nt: TGTGCCAGCAGCCTCTGGGAGACGGGACTCACAGATACGCAGTATTTT
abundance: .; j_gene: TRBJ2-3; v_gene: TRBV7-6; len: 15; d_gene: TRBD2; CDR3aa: CASSMTSGRTDTQYF; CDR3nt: TGTGCCAGCAGCATGACTAGCGGAAGGACAGATACGCAGTATTTT
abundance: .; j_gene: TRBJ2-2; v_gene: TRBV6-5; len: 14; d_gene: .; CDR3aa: CASSYAGFTGELFF; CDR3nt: TGTGCCAGCAGTTACGCGGGGTTCACCGGGGAGCTGTTTTTT
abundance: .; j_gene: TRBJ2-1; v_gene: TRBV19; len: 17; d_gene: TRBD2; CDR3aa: CASSIFSGGGSYNEQFF; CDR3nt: TGTGCCAGTAGTATTTTTTCCGGCGGGGGTTCCTACAATGAGCAGTTCTTC
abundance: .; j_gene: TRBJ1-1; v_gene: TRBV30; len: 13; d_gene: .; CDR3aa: CAWRGQGNTEAFF; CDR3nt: TGTGCCTGGAGAGGTCAGGGGAACACTGAAGCTTTCTTT
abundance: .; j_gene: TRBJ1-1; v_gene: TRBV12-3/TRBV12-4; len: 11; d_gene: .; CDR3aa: CASSLYGEAFF; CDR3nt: TGTGCCAGCAGTTTGTACGGTGAAGCTTTCTTT
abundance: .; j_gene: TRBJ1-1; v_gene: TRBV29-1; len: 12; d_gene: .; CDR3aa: CSVGTGLTEAFF; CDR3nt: TGCAGCGTTGGTACAGGGTTAACTGAAGCTTTCTTT
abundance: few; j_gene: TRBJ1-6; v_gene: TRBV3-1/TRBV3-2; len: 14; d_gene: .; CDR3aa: CASSRGAYNSPLHF; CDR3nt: TGTGCCAGCAGCCGGGGGGCCTATAATTCACCCCTCCACTTT
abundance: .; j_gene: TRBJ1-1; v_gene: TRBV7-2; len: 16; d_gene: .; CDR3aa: CASSLRLVRDYTEAFF; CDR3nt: TGTGCCAGCAGCTTAAGGTTGGTGCGGGATTACACTGAAGCTTTCTTT
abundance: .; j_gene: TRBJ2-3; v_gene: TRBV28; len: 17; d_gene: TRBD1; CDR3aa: CASNQPTRTGGTDTQYF; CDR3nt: TGTGCCAGCAACCAACCCACTCGGACAGGAGGCACAGATACGCAGTATTTT
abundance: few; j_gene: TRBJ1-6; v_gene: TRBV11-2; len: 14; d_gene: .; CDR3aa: CASSLAGPNSPLHF; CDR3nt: TGTGCCAGCAGCTTAGCAGGGCCCAATTCACCCCTCCACTTT
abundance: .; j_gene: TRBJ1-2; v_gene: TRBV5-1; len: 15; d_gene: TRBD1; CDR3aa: CASRTGTGPFYGYTF; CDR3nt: TGCGCCAGCAGGACCGGGACAGGACCCTTCTATGGCTACACCTTC
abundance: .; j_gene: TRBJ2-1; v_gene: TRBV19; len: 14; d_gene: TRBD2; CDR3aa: CASSWTSGDNEQFF; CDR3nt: TGTGCCAGTAGTTGGACTAGCGGGGACAATGAGCAGTTCTTC
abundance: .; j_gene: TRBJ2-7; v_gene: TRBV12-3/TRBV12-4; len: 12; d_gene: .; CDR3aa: CASSPQGSEQYF; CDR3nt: TGTGCCAGCAGTCCACAGGGCTCCGAGCAGTACTTC
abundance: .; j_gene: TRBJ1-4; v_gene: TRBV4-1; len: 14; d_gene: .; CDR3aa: CASSQDYGNEKLFF; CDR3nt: TGCGCCAGCAGCCAAGATTACGGGAATGAAAAACTGTTTTTT
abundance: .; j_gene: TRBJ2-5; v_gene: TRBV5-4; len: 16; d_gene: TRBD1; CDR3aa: CASSFSGTGVRKTQYF; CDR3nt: TGTGCCAGCAGCTTTTCCGGGACAGGTGTCAGGAAGACCCAGTACTTC
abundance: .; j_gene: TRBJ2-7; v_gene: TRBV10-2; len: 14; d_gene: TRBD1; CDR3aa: CATLSGTGWGEQYF; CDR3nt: TGCGCCACTCTAAGTGGGACAGGGTGGGGCGAGCAGTACTTC
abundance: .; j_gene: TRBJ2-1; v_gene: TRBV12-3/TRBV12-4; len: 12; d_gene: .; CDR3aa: CASGLGAYEQFF; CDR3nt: TGTGCCAGCGGCCTGGGGGCCTACGAGCAGTTCTTC
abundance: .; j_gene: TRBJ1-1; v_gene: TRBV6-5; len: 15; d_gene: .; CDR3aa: CASRAPGHRNTEAFF; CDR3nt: TGTGCCAGCAGGGCCCCGGGACACCGGAACACTGAAGCTTTCTTT
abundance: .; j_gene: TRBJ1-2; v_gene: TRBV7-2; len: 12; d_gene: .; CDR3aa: CASSERAYGYTF; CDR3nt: TGTGCCAGCAGCGAGAGGGCCTATGGCTACACCTTC
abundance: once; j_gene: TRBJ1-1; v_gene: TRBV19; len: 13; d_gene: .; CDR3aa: CASLRGEGTEAFF; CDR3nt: TGTGCCAGTCTCAGGGGTGAAGGGACTGAAGCTTTCTTT
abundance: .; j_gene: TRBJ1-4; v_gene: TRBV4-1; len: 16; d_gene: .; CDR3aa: CASSQAGTPGGEKLFF; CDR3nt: TGCGCCAGCAGCCAAGCTGGGACACCGGGGGGTGAAAAACTGTTTTTT
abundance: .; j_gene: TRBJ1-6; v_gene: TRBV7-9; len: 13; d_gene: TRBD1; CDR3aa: CASGQGAYSPLHF; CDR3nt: TGTGCCAGCGGCCAGGGGGCTTATTCACCCCTCCACTTT
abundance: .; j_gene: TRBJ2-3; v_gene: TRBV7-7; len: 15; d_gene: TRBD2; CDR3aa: CASSFMAGGTDTQYF; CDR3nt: TGTGCCAGCAGCTTTATGGCGGGGGGGACAGATACGCAGTATTTT
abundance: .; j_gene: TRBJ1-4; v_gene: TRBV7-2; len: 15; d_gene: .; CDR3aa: CASSHQGFTNEKLFF; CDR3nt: TGTGCCAGCAGCCATCAGGGGTTTACTAATGAAAAACTGTTTTTT
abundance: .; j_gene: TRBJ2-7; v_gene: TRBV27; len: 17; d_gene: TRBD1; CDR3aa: CASRPGTGSGASYEQYF; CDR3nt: TGTGCCAGCAGACCCGGGACAGGGAGTGGGGCCTCCTACGAGCAGTACTTC
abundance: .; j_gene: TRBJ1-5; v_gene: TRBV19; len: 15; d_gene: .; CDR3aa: CASSIVRRVNQPQHF; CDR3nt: TGTGCCAGTAGTATCGTCAGGCGGGTCAATCAGCCCCAGCATTTT
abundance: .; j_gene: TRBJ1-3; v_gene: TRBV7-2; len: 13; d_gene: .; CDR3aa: CASSSPRGNTIYF; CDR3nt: TGTGCCAGCAGCTCCCCCAGGGGAAACACCATATATTTT